This T cell receptor (beta chain) was captured by sequencing in a study of T-cell memory formation after mild COVID-19. Study-level findings and limits: While clones contracting from day 15 to 85 were balanced between CD4 and CD8, later expanders leaned CD4+. Contracting CD4+ clones lay largely in CM and EM, with CD8+ ones residing in EMRA.

The CDR3 length is 13 residues. V gave up 6 bases and J gave up 7 bases, with 15 bases separating them. At least ten counts were recorded for this clonotype. Its antigen remains unidentified. The TCR alpha and TCR beta cDNA libraries, bearing sample barcodes and UMIs, were generated by 5'RACE using constant-segment primers. TCRdb independently ran MiXCR on the 5' RACE reads; one entry per CDR3 protein. The sample lists 120,000 or so distinct CDR3 sequences, about 6% seen once, with approximately 2% in the top ten. The chain couples TRBV12-3 or TRBV12-4 to TRBJ1-2, with D unresolved. The sequenced sample consisted of PBMCs or a T cell subset sorted from them (not recorded which). The clonotype was recovered from an adult woman who had mild COVID-19 (a few samples of this study predate the infection). Cell type and time point are not known. DNA of the CDR3: TGTGCCAGCAGGGGCGACGGTTCCCTTGGCTACACCTTC. Translated: CASRGDGSLGYTF.